This entry describes one T cell receptor (beta chain). The sample originates from a study of T cell responses to AZD1222 COVID-19 vaccine. The V gene lost 6 bases and the J gene lost 3 bases, with 11 bases spanning the gap. The CDR3 has 14 amino acids. Germline assignment: CDR1 MNHEY and CDR2 SVGAGI. This table comes from immunoSEQ multiplex PCR, and its TCRdb copy is limited to in-frame clones, with some not included. The sample records around 150,000 clones, roughly 94% being singletons. The sequence derives from an adult who received the AZD1222 COVID-19 vaccine. The input for sequencing was peripheral blood, taken 28 days after the second AZD1222 dose. V is TRBV6-5 and J is TRBJ1-4; D is unclear. CDR3 in DNA: TGTGCCAGCAGCCCACATTCAGCTAATGAAAAACTGTTTTTT. This encodes CASSPHSANEKLFF.